The clone carrying this TCR beta chain appeared many times. Healthy Caucasians provided all donations. TCRdb fed the 5' RACE reads into MiXCR, producing one record per CDR3 protein. The sample yields approximately 210,000 distinct CDR3 sequences, 6.5% to 8% seen once. This entry belongs to a study of identical twins. The length of the CDR3 is 14 residues. The germline V gene encodes CDR1 LGHNA and CDR2 YSLEER. Trimming removed 1 base at V and 4 bases at J, with 10 bases between. These data were also filed under a second study, of T cells expressing NK-cell markers. From that report: HCMV seropositivity marked most of the eight sequenced donors; one was seronegative.

Sequencing was performed on CD8+ T cells sorted from blood. This receptor was taken from a woman younger than 35 in good health. The chain carries TRBV4-3 and TRBJ1-2; D perhaps matches TRBD1 (5 bases). This CDR3 reads CASSQGGSGYGYTF. Here the CDR3 DNA reads TGCGCCAGCAGCCAAGGGGGCTCTGGCTATGGCTACACCTTC.